Here is one TCR beta chain with its context. Its antigen is not known. Germline V lookup: CDR1 MNHEY, CDR2 SMNVEV (reference sequence). Trimming cost V 1 base and J 4 bases, with 7 bases left between them. The CDR3 runs to 13 residues. The data belong to a study of cytomegalovirus exposure and HLA in healthy donors. Study-wide results and caveats: In a later analysis, at a false discovery rate of 0.05, 16,951 TCR beta sequences were associated with HLA alleles. It was confirmed in vitro that a few of the CMV-associated chains were specific for CMV antigens.

60 Vbeta and 13 Jbeta primers were used in PCR. Sequenced by immunoSEQ multiplex PCR; TCRdb stores in-frame clones only, minus some. The sample gives 200,000 to 300,000 clones, almost 85% of which show up once; 2% to 2.5% is in the top ten. V and J are TRBV27 and TRBJ1-1; D unresolved. Material for sequencing was PBMCs. The sequence was obtained from a woman aged 40 to 49 in good health and CMV-seropositive. CDR3 sequence (DNA): TGTGCCAGCAGTTTATTTTCCGGCACTGAAGCTTTCTTT. Translation: CASSLFSGTEAFF.